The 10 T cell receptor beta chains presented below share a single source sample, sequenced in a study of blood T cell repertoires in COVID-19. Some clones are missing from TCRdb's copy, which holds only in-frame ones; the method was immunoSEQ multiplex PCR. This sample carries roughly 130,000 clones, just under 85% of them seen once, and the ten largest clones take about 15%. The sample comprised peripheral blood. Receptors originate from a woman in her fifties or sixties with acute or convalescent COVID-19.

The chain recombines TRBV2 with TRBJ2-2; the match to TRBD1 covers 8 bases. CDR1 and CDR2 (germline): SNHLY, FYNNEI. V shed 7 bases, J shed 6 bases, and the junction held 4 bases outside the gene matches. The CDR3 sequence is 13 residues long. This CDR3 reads CASKDRAAGELFF. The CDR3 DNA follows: TGTGCCAGCAAGGACAGGGCAGCCGGGGAGCTGTTTTTT.

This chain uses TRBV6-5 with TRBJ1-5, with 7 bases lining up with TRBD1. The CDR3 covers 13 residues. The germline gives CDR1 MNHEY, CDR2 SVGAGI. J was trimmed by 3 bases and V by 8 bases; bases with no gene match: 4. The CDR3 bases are TGTGCCAGCCTCACAGGGGACAATCAGCCCCAGCATTTT. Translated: CASLTGDNQPQHF.

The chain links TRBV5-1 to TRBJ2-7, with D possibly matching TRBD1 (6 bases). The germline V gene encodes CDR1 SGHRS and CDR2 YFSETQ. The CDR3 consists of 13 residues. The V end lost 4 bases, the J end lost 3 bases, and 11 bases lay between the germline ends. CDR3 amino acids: CASSPTGHYEQYF. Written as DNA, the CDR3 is TGCGCCAGCAGCCCCACGGGACACTACGAGCAGTACTTC.

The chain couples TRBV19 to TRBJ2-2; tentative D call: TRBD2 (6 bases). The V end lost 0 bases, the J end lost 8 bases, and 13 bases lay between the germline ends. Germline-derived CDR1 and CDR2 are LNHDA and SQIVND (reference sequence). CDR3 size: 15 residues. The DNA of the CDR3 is TGTGCCAGTAGTATAGATCAAATAGGGAGGGGGGAGCTGTTTTTT. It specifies CASSIDQIGRGELFF.

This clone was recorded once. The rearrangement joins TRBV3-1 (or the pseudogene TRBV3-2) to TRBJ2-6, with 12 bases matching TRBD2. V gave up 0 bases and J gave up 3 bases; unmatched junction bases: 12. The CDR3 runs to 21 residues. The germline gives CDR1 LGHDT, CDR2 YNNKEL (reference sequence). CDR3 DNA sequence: TGTGCCAGCAGCCAAGATTACCGAACTAGCGGGGGGTCCAGTGGGGCCAACGTCCTGACTTTC. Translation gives CASSQDYRTSGGSSGANVLTF.

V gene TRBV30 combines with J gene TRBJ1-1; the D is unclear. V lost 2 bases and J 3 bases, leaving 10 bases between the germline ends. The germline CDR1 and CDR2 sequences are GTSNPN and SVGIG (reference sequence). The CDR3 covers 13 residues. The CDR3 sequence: CAWSMEGYTEAFF. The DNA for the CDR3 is TGTGCCTGGAGTATGGAGGGATACACTGAAGCTTTCTTT. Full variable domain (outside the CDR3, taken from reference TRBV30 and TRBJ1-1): SQTIHQWPATLVQPVGSPLSLECTVEGTSNPNLYWYRQAAGRGLQLLFYSVGIGQISSEVPQNLSASRPQDRQFILSSKKLLLSDSGFYLCAWSMEGYTEAFFGQGTRLTVV.

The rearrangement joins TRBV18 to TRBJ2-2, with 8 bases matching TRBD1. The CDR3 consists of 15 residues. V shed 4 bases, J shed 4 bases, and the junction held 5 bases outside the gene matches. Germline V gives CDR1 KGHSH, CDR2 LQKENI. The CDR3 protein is CASSRTGPRTGELFF. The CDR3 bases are TGTGCCAGCTCACGGACAGGGCCCCGCACCGGGGAGCTGTTTTTT.

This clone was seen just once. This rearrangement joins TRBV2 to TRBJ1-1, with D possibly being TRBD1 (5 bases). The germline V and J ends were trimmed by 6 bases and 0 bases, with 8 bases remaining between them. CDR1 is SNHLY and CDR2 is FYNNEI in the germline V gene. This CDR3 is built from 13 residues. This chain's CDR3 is CASRSRVNTEAFF. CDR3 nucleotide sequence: TGTGCCAGCAGGAGCAGGGTGAACACTGAAGCTTTCTTT. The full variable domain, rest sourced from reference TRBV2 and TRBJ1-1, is EPEVTQTPSHQVTQMGQEVILRCVPISNHLYFYWYRQILGQKVEFLVSFYNNEISEKSEIFDDQFSVERPDGSNFTLKIRSTKLEDSAMYFCASRSRVNTEAFFGQGTRLTVV.

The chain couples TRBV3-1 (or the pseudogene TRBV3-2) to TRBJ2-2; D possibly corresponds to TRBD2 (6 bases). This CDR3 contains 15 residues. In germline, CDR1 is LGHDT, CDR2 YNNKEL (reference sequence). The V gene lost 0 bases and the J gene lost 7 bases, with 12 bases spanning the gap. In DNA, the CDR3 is TGTGCCAGCAGCCAAGATGGGGGAGGAGTCGGGGAGCTGTTTTTT. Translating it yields CASSQDGGGVGELFF.

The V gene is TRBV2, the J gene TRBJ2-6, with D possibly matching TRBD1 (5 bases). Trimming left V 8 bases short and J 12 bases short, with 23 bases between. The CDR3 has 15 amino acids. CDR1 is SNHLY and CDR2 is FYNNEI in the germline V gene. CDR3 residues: CASQTGFAGAGVLTF. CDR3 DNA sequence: TGTGCCAGCCAAACAGGATTCGCTGGGGCCGGCGTCCTGACTTTC.